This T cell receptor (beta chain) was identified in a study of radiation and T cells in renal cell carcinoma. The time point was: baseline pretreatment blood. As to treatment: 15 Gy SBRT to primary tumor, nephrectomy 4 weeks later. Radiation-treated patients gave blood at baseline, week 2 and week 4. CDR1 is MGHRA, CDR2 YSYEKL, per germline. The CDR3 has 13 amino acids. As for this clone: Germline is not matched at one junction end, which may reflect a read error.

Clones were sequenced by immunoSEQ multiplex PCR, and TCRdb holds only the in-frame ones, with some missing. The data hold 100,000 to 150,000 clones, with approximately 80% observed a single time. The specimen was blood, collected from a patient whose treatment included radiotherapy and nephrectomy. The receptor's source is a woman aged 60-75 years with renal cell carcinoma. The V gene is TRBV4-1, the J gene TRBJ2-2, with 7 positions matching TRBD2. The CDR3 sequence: CASSQAGSGELFF. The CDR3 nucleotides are TGTGCCAGCAGCCAAGCGGGGTCCGGGGAGCTGTTTTTT.